Each of the 5 T cell receptor beta chains below was sequenced from the same sample in a study of cytomegalovirus exposure and HLA in healthy donors. TCRdb's copy holds only in-frame clones and misses some; the assay was immunoSEQ multiplex PCR. This table holds approximately 210,000 clones, 85% to 90% found once. Sequences were obtained from PBMCs. These receptors originate from a woman between 18 and 30 years old in good health and CMV-seronegative.

V and J are TRBV4-1 and TRBJ1-1; a weak D match, TRBD1 (5 bases). V was cut by 4 bases and J by 4 bases, with 13 bases left in between. This CDR3 is built from 14 residues. Germline assignment: CDR1 MGHRA and CDR2 YSYEKL. CDR3 protein: CASSLGEDITEAFF. The CDR3 DNA reads as TGCGCCAGCAGCCTAGGGGAAGATATCACTGAAGCTTTCTTT.

The chain has TRBV27 and TRBJ2-7; the D gene is possibly TRBD1 (6 bases). Germline V gives CDR1 MNHEY, CDR2 SMNVEV (reference sequence). The CDR3 length is 16 residues. Trimming removed 1 base at V and 3 bases at J, with 16 bases between. The CDR3 nucleotides are TGTGCCAGCAGTTTATTCCAGGACCCGACAGGCTACGAGCAGTACTTC. Encoded protein: CASSLFQDPTGYEQYF.

J is TRBJ1-1 and V is TRBV11-2, with TRBD1 as a possible D gene (5 bases). Germline V gene data show CDR1 as SGHAT and CDR2 as FQNNGV. V lost 5 bases and J 1 base, leaving 20 bases between the germline ends. CDR3 length: 17 residues. The CDR3 DNA follows: TGTGCCAGCAGCCGGGCGGGGGAGGGTTTACGGAACACTGAAGCTTTCTTT. Translated: CASSRAGEGLRNTEAFF.

The V call is TRBV28, the J call TRBJ2-7; 8 bases map to TRBD1. The germline V gene encodes CDR1 MDHEN and CDR2 SYDVKM. The CDR3 is 15 residues long. The trim removed 4 bases at V and 0 bases at J, leaving 5 bases unmatched. The CDR3 region has the DNA TGTGCCAGCAGTTACGGGGACAGGTACTCCTACGAGCAGTACTTC. Translated: CASSYGDRYSYEQYF.

The rearrangement links TRBV29-1 to TRBJ1-5; 7 positions agree with TRBD1. Unmatched junction bases numbered 5, after V lost 6 bases and J lost 3 bases. The CDR3 contains 13 residues. Germline loops: CDR1 SQVTM, CDR2 ANQGSEA. DNA of the CDR3: TGCAGCGTCAAACAGGGGAACAATCAGCCCCAGCATTTT. It codes for CSVKQGNNQPQHF.